Shown below are 12 T cell receptor beta chains from a single sample sequenced in a study of blood T cell repertoires in COVID-19. Sequencing used immunoSEQ multiplex PCR; TCRdb keeps in-frame clones, though not all of them. The sample records around 320,000 clones, 65% to 90% being singletons. Sequencing used peripheral blood. Source of these receptors: a human donor in a cohort sampled during active COVID-19.

The rearrangement links TRBV19 to TRBJ1-4, with D unclear. Germline V gene data show CDR1 as LNHDA and CDR2 as SQIVND (reference sequence). Trimming cost V 3 bases and J 10 bases, with 18 bases left between them. CDR3 size: 15 residues. Written as DNA, the CDR3 is TGTGCCAGTAGTATTGGCCGAGCGGGTTTGGGAAAACTGTTTTTT. Translating gives CASSIGRAGLGKLFF.

The rearrangement joins TRBV19 to TRBJ2-6; D call uncertain. The length of the CDR3 is 12 residues. CDR1 is LNHDA and CDR2 is SQIVND in the germline V gene (reference sequence). V gave up 8 bases and J gave up 2 bases, with 4 bases separating them. The CDR3 loop is CASLAGANVLTF. Here the CDR3 DNA reads TGTGCCAGTCTAGCTGGGGCCAACGTCCTGACTTTC.

This chain connects TRBV19 to TRBJ1-1; D might be TRBD1 (6 bases). V lost 7 bases to trimming and J lost 7 bases, with 16 bases between them. The CDR3 is made up of 13 amino acids. Per germline, CDR1 LNHDA and CDR2 SQIVND (reference sequence). The CDR3, as DNA: TGTGCCAGTATCCAACAGGGAGATGATGAAGCTTTCTTT. This codes for CASIQQGDDEAFF.

The chain uses TRBV6-5 and TRBJ2-3; 12 bases fit TRBD2. Trimming cost V 10 bases and J 4 bases; bases outside gene matches: 3. This CDR3 is 13 amino acids long. Germline CDR1 and CDR2: MNHEY and SVGAGI. CDR3: CAIRTSGADTQYF. CDR3 nucleotides: TGTGCCATCAGGACTAGCGGGGCAGATACGCAGTATTTT.

This clone was detected a few times. This chain uses TRBV5-1 with TRBJ2-7; D ambiguous. V was shortened by 0 bases and J by 7 bases, with 11 bases between the two germline ends. The CDR3 is 13 residues long. Germline V gene lookup returns CDR1 SGHRS and CDR2 YFSETQ. The CDR3, as DNA: TGCGCCAGCAGCTTGGGGCAATCTAGAGAGCAGTACTTC. Amino acids: CASSLGQSREQYF.

The J gene is TRBJ1-5, the V gene TRBV19; the D is unclear. Germline-derived CDR1 and CDR2 are LNHDA and SQIVND (reference sequence). V was trimmed by 4 bases and J by 4 bases, leaving 8 bases between them. The CDR3 consists of 13 residues. CDR3 loop: CASSTPRNQPQHF. CDR3 coding DNA: TGTGCCAGTAGTACCCCCCGGAATCAGCCCCAGCATTTT.

The chain recombines TRBV7-8 with TRBJ2-1, with TRBD1 matching over 7 bases. Germline loops: CDR1 SGHVS, CDR2 FQNEAQ. Trimming took 5 bases from V and 2 from J; bases not matched to a gene: 9. The CDR3 is 16 amino acids. The CDR3 loop is CASSHRTGVTYNEQFF. The CDR3 DNA follows: TGTGCCAGCAGCCACCGAACAGGGGTGACCTACAATGAGCAGTTCTTC. The full variable domain, its missing parts supplied by reference TRBV7-8 and TRBJ2-1, is GAGVSQSPRYKVAKRGQDVALRCDPISGHVSLFWYQQALGQGPEFLTYFQNEAQLDKSGLPSDRFFAERPEGSVSTLKIQRTQQEDSAVYLCASSHRTGVTYNEQFFGPGTRLTVL.

This rearrangement joins TRBV6-4 to TRBJ1-2; the D gene is possibly TRBD1 (6 bases). CDR1 and CDR2 from the germline V gene are MRHNA and SNTAGT. The V and J ends lost 2 bases and 4 bases respectively, with 14 bases between them. This CDR3 spans 15 amino acids. CDR3 region: CASSDRTDEFYGYTF. The CDR3 coding sequence is TGTGCCAGCAGTGACAGGACAGACGAATTCTATGGCTACACCTTC.

The chain uses TRBV13 and TRBJ2-1; 14 positions agree with TRBD2. With V trimmed by 7 bases and J by 7 bases, 3 bases remained unmatched. Germline assignment: CDR1 PRHDT and CDR2 FYEKMQ (reference sequence). CDR3 length: 14 residues. The CDR3 DNA is TGTGCCAGCACCCGGACTAGCGGGGGGAATGAGCAGTTCTTC. Its translation: CASTRTSGGNEQFF.

V is TRBV3-1 (or the pseudogene TRBV3-2) and J is TRBJ2-7; possible D gene TRBD2, 7 bases. Germline lookup yields CDR1 LGHDT and CDR2 YNNKEL (reference sequence). V lost 4 bases, J lost 1 base, and 17 bases lay in between. The CDR3 is 16 amino acids. CDR3 sequence: CASSPSGGGLSYEQYF. CDR3 coding DNA: TGTGCCAGCAGCCCCAGTGGGGGGGGCCTTTCCTACGAGCAGTACTTC.

V usage is TRBV7-4 and J usage is TRBJ1-1, with unresolved D. V lost 1 base and J lost 4, with 13 bases in between. The germline V gene encodes CDR1 SGHVT and CDR2 SQSDAQ. The CDR3 contains 15 residues. The CDR3 spells CASSLGGGVGTEAFF. The DNA of the CDR3 is TGTGCCAGCAGCTTAGGAGGCGGTGTAGGCACTGAAGCTTTCTTT.

The gene calls are TRBV9 and TRBJ2-5; TRBD1 is a possible D gene (6 bases). The germline V and J ends were trimmed by 6 bases and 7 bases, with 22 bases remaining between them. Germline loops: CDR1 SGDLS, CDR2 YYNGEE. CDR3 length equals 15 residues. Here the CDR3 DNA reads TGTGCCAGCAAATGTACAGGGCCTTCCTCGGTGACCCAGTACTTC. Amino acids: CASKCTGPSSVTQYF.